The next 4 T cell receptor beta chains were all read from a single sample in a study of T cell responses to AZD1222 COVID-19 vaccine (dated by TCRdb to the early 2020s). Read against the paper, the sample's time point label means: baseline before first vaccination. The library was built by means of the immunoSEQ multiplex PCR assay. TCRdb obtained this table from immuneACCESS and retained in-frame rearrangements with V and J assigned. These tables miss some clones; where compared with another copy, unresolved V genes account for less than half of the shortfall, and the remainder is unexplained. Here the sample has 100,000 to 150,000 clones; 92% occur a single time. 11% to 15% of the sample rests with the top ten. This material consisted of peripheral blood, taken on day 0 of AZD1222 vaccination. Receptor source: an adult in good health.

V usage is TRBV20-1 and J usage is TRBJ2-5; D is ambiguous. V was trimmed by 3 bases and J by 6 bases, leaving 11 bases between them. The CDR3 extends over 12 amino acids. Germline V CDR1 and CDR2: DFQATT, SNEGSKA (reference sequence). The CDR3 coding sequence is TGCAGTGCTAGTAGCCTAGTAAAGACCCAGTACTTC. Protein sequence: CSASSLVKTQYF.

The chain is built from TRBV30 and TRBJ2-7, with 14 bases identical to TRBD2. The CDR3 consists of 18 residues. The germline gives CDR1 GTSNPN, CDR2 SVGIG (reference sequence). The V gene end was trimmed by 3 bases and the J gene end by 4 bases; junction bases not matched to a gene: 14. This chain's CDR3 is CAWRNLARGLAGVYEQYF. As DNA, the CDR3 is TGTGCCTGGAGGAATCTTGCCAGGGGACTAGCGGGAGTTTACGAGCAGTACTTC.

This clone has only a few counts. The chain is built from TRBV7-2 and TRBJ1-1; D uncertain. V gave up 5 bases and J gave up 1 base, with 14 bases separating them. The CDR3 totals 15 residues. Germline V lookup: CDR1 SGHTA, CDR2 FQGNSA. CDR3 nucleotide sequence: TGTGCCAGCAGCCCCTTGGTCTCAGGGAACACTGAAGCTTTCTTT. The encoded protein is CASSPLVSGNTEAFF.

The V gene is TRBV27, the J gene TRBJ1-2; 7 positions match TRBD1. The CDR3 spans 14 residues. CDR1 and CDR2 from the germline V gene are MNHEY and SMNVEV (reference sequence). V was clipped by 7 bases and J by 2 bases; unmatched bases: 7. The CDR3 bases are TGTGCCAGCAATCTTATACAGGGGAACTATGGCTACACCTTC. Amino acids: CASNLIQGNYGYTF.